One sample yielded the 6 T cell receptor beta chains listed below, sequenced in a study of identical twins. TCRdb called the 5' RACE reads again in MiXCR, with one record for every CDR3 protein. The table includes fewer than 900,000 distinct CDR3 sequences, 18% detected once. The sample also formed part of further work on T cells expressing NK-cell markers.

Sequencing was carried out using PBMCs. The source of these receptors is a young woman in good health.

The rearrangement uses TRBV7-8 and TRBJ2-1, with D tentatively TRBD1 (5 bases). With 5 bases removed from V and 2 bases from J, the gap between germline ends came to 10 bases. The germline CDR1 and CDR2 sequences are SGHVS and FQNEAQ. The CDR3 has 14 amino acids. The CDR3 coding sequence is TGTGCCAGCAGCCGACAGAAGACCTACAATGAGCAGTTCTTC. Amino acids: CASSRQKTYNEQFF.

This chain connects TRBV15 to TRBJ1-2; 8 bases line up with TRBD1. The CDR3 totals 14 residues. With 1 base clipped from V and 4 bases from J, the junction kept 2 bases outside the gene matches. Germline loops: CDR1 LNHNV, CDR2 YYDKDF (reference sequence). The CDR3 loop is CATSRVGTGYGYTF. CDR3 DNA: TGTGCCACCAGCAGAGTGGGGACAGGCTATGGCTACACCTTC.

This clonotype was detected only a few times. CDR3 sequence: CASSPRTKNTEAFF. DNA of the CDR3: TGTGCCAGCAGCCCCAGGACGAAGAACACTGAAGCTTTCTTT. The J gene is TRBJ1-1, the V gene TRBV3-1; no clear D. V gave up 4 bases and J gave up 1 base, with 10 bases separating them. The CDR3 totals 14 residues. Germline V gene lookup returns CDR1 LGHDT and CDR2 YNNKEL (reference sequence).

The chain carries TRBV12-3 or TRBV12-4 and TRBJ2-3; 14 nucleotides line up with TRBD2. This CDR3 contains 15 residues. Trimming at V came to 5 bases and at J to 4 bases, leaving 2 bases not matched to a gene. The chain's CDR3 is CASSPTSGGADTQYF. The DNA of the CDR3 is TGTGCCAGCAGTCCGACTAGCGGGGGGGCAGATACGCAGTATTTT.

The chain combines TRBV19 with TRBJ1-1, with 7 bases fitting TRBD1. The junction had 11 bases not matched to a gene; V was cut back by 7 bases and J by 0 bases. Germline CDR1 LNHDA, CDR2 SQIVND (reference sequence). This CDR3 has 16 amino acids. The CDR3: CASTPGQRKVNTEAFF. CDR3 in DNA: TGTGCCAGTACCCCGGGACAGAGGAAGGTGAACACTGAAGCTTTCTTT.

V gene TRBV6-1 combines with J gene TRBJ1-2; D is perhaps TRBD1 (5 bases). The CDR3 has 14 amino acids. The germline V gene encodes CDR1 MNHNS and CDR2 SASEGT. Trimming left V 7 bases short and J 5 bases short, with 17 bases between. The DNA of the CDR3 is TGTGCCAGCAAGCGGGGAGGGGTTGGGTATGGCTACACCTTC. This gives the protein CASKRGGVGYGYTF.